The 16 T cell receptor beta chains below were found in one sample sequenced in a study of shared T cell receptors in the human thymus. The assay was immunoSEQ multiplex PCR, and TCRdb's table has in-frame clones only and misses some. The top ten hold around 0.0099% of the sample, which has about 660,000 clones, 88% seen once. These data were also filed under a second study, of human thymus T cells.

Sequenced sample: thymocytes. These receptors all stem from a boy less than two years old with a congenital heart defect.

The chain recombines TRBV28 with TRBJ2-2; 13 nucleotides align to TRBD2. J lost 6 bases, V lost 5 bases, and 3 bases had no gene match. The germline V gene has CDR1 MDHEN and CDR2 SYDVKM. This CDR3 spans 15 amino acids. CDR3 nucleotides: TGTGCCAGCAGTCATACTAGCGGGAGGGCCGGGGAGCTGTTTTTT. Amino acid sequence: CASSHTSGRAGELFF.

The chain recombines TRBV7-9 with TRBJ2-1; TRBD2 is a possible D gene (6 bases). Trimming cost V 4 bases and J 6 bases, with 22 bases left between them. The CDR3 extends over 17 amino acids. CDR1 SEHNR and CDR2 FQNEAQ come from the germline V gene (reference sequence). The chain's CDR3 is CASSSDTYYSGINEQFF. The CDR3 region has the DNA TGTGCCAGCAGCTCCGATACCTACTATAGCGGAATCAATGAGCAGTTCTTC.

To note about this clone: Other DNA variants within this sample encode the same CDR3. The chain uses TRBV4-2 and TRBJ2-5; a possible D gene is TRBD1 (5 bases). CDR1 and CDR2 from the germline V gene are LGHNA and YNFKEQ. The CDR3 loop spans 15 amino acids. V lost 0 bases, J lost 4 bases, and 12 bases lay in between. CDR3 bases: TGTGCCAGCAGCCAAGAGGGCAGGGTCGGAGAGACCCAGTACTTC. Its translation: CASSQEGRVGETQYF.

The chain links TRBV4-2 to TRBJ2-3; 7 positions match TRBD2. The CDR3 has 16 residues. Germline CDR1 reads LGHNA; CDR2 reads YNFKEQ. Unmatched junction bases numbered 8, after V lost 0 bases and J lost 5 bases. CDR3 nucleotides: TGTGCCAGCAGCCAAGAGCGGGAGCGAGTTGTAGATACGCAGTATTTT. Amino acids: CASSQERERVVDTQYF.

V is TRBV19 and J is TRBJ2-7; 9 bases are a match to TRBD2. The V gene's germline CDR1 is LNHDA and CDR2 SQIVND (reference sequence). The CDR3 has 13 residues. V gave up 6 bases and J gave up 7 bases; unmatched junction bases: 7. The CDR3 DNA is TGTGCCAGTAGCGTAGCGGGAGAGGGAGAGCAGTACTTC. It yields the protein CASSVAGEGEQYF. The variable domain in full, with the rest retrieved from reference TRBV19 and TRBJ2-7, is DGGITQSPKYLFRKEGQNVTLSCEQNLNHDAMYWYRQDPGQGLRLIYYSQIVNDFQKGDIAEGYSVSREKKESFPLTVTSAQKNPTAFYLCASSVAGEGEQYFGPGTRLTVT.

This clone came up a few times. The rearrangement uses TRBV7-2 and TRBJ1-1; tentatively, D is TRBD1 (5 bases). The ends were cut back, 3 bases at V and 0 bases at J, with 14 bases in the middle. CDR3 length equals 16 residues. The germline gives CDR1 SGHTA, CDR2 FQGNSA. CDR3 coding DNA: TGTGCCAGCAGCTTCAACTCCGACAGTGTGAACACTGAAGCTTTCTTT. It specifies CASSFNSDSVNTEAFF. Full variable domain (missing parts from reference TRBV7-2 and TRBJ1-1): GAGVSQSPSNKVTEKGKDVELRCDPISGHTALYWYRQSLGQGLEFLIYFQGNSAPDKSGLPSDRFSAERTGGSVSTLTIQRTQQEDSAVYLCASSFNSDSVNTEAFFGQGTRLTVV.

The DNA of the CDR3 is TGTGCCAGCAGCCAAGACTTCACAGCTAGCGGGAGTTTAGATACGCAGTATTTT. Protein sequence: CASSQDFTASGSLDTQYF. This chain links TRBV14 with TRBJ2-3, with 10 bases matching TRBD2. The CDR3 extends over 18 amino acids. The V gene end was trimmed by 0 bases and the J gene end by 5 bases; junction bases not matched to a gene: 11. Germline CDR1 SGHDN, CDR2 FVKESK.

The J gene is TRBJ2-7, the V gene TRBV15, with TRBD2 matching over 14 bases. After removal of 3 bases from V and 6 bases from J, the junction contained 7 bases not matched to a gene. The CDR3 spans 16 residues. Germline V gene data show CDR1 as LNHNV and CDR2 as YYDKDF (reference sequence). CDR3 in amino acids: CATSRGLAGVRPEQYF. CDR3 coding DNA: TGTGCCACCAGCAGGGGACTAGCGGGAGTTAGGCCCGAGCAGTACTTC.

This chain connects TRBV16 to TRBJ1-4; 9 bases align to TRBD1. The V gene's germline CDR1 is KGHSY and CDR2 FQNENV. V dropped 0 bases and J dropped 3; count of bases not matched to a gene: 8. The CDR3 is made up of 18 amino acids. The CDR3 here is CASSQSVIQGAANEKLFF. CDR3 DNA sequence: TGTGCCAGCAGCCAATCGGTGATACAGGGGGCGGCTAATGAAAAACTGTTTTTT.

This sequence joins TRBV7-2 and TRBJ2-1, with D perhaps TRBD1 (5 bases). Trimming shortened V by 4 bases and J by 11 bases, and 15 bases separated the two germline ends. The CDR3 has 13 residues. The germline gives CDR1 SGHTA, CDR2 FQGNSA. The CDR3 is CASSSGGAIQQFF. CDR3 DNA sequence: TGTGCCAGCAGCTCGGGTGGGGCGATTCAGCAGTTCTTC.

V usage is TRBV27 and J usage is TRBJ2-4; 12 nucleotides agree with TRBD2. The CDR3 loop spans 17 amino acids. V trimming: 6 bases; J trimming: 3 bases; junction bases outside the gene matches: 9. Germline V gene data show CDR1 as MNHEY and CDR2 as SMNVEV (reference sequence). The CDR3 nucleotides read TGTGCCAGCAGGGGACTAGCGGGCCTTGAGGGCAAAAACATTCAGTACTTC. Amino acids: CASRGLAGLEGKNIQYF.

V gene TRBV7-2 combines with J gene TRBJ2-2, with D tentatively TRBD1 (6 bases). The CDR3 runs to 16 residues. Germline CDR1 reads SGHTA; CDR2 reads FQGNSA. V was shortened by 1 base and J by 7 bases, with 16 bases between the two germline ends. CDR3 bases: TGTGCCAGCAGCTTAGTTTCAGGGGCTACTTACGGGGAGCTGTTTTTT. This sequence encodes CASSLVSGATYGELFF.

This chain connects TRBV14 to TRBJ2-7, with D possibly being TRBD2 (5 bases). Germline CDR1 SGHDN, CDR2 FVKESK. The CDR3 runs to 15 residues. V lost 5 bases to trimming and J lost 3 bases, with 17 bases between them. DNA of the CDR3: TGTGCCAGCAGCACTACCCGACTACCGAACTACGAGCAGTACTTC. Its protein is CASSTTRLPNYEQYF.

The DNA for the CDR3 is TGCGCCAGCAGCCAAGATGTCCCGGCGGGGCCGGAAGGGACCCAGTACTTC. Translated, it gives CASSQDVPAGPEGTQYF. The gene calls are TRBV4-3 and TRBJ2-5, with D perhaps TRBD2 (6 bases). Germline V gene data show CDR1 as LGHNA and CDR2 as YSLEER. This CDR3 region has 17 residues. V lost 0 bases, J lost 7 bases, and 21 bases lay in between.

The chain couples TRBV4-1 to TRBJ2-7; D is perhaps TRBD2 (6 bases). Germline CDR1 reads MGHRA; CDR2 reads YSYEKL. V was cut by 1 base and J by 3 bases, with 13 bases left in between. CDR3 length: 15 residues. In nucleotides, the CDR3 is TGCGCCAGCAGCCAAGGGGGCGTGGGAGGCTACGAGCAGTACTTC. This codes for CASSQGGVGGYEQYF.

V and J are TRBV27 and TRBJ2-7; TRBD1 aligns across 9 bases. V gave up 5 bases and J gave up 1 base; unmatched junction bases: 9. The CDR3 loop spans 16 amino acids. Germline lookup yields CDR1 MNHEY and CDR2 SMNVEV (reference sequence). CDR3 residues: CASSPNLGTGSYEQYF. Written as DNA, the CDR3 is TGTGCCAGCAGTCCTAACCTCGGGACAGGGTCCTACGAGCAGTACTTC.